This T cell receptor beta chain was sequenced during a study of beta chain features in type 1 diabetes. Looking at the study overall: Similarity in age, gender and cell yields was seen between patients and healthy donors. Study-level findings and limits: Junctions at VDJ sites from type 1 diabetes patients had fewer insertions and more deletions. Across all four CD4+ subsets, people with type 1 diabetes showed modestly shorter TCRB CDR3s.

This clone was seen more than once but under ten times. Its antigen remains unidentified. Naive, central memory, regulatory and stem cell-like memory cells within the CD4+ compartment were sorted using CD45RO/CCR7/CD25/CD127/CD95/CD27. The whole isolated RNA underwent reverse transcription, so sequencing captured expressed TCRB transcripts. Naive, central memory and regulatory T cell samples produced a mean of roughly 3.5 million reads. Profiled with immunoSEQ multiplex PCR; TCRdb holds only in-frame clones, not every one. The top ten clones hold 0.08% to 0.09% of a sample with 150,000 to 200,000 clones, roughly 65% of them seen once. Germline V CDR1 and CDR2: SGHDN, FVKESK. V shed 4 bases and J 5 bases; nucleotides not matched to a gene: 9. This CDR3 spans 15 amino acids.

The genes are TRBV14 and TRBJ2-5, with 8 bases matching TRBD1. Sequences were obtained from naive CD4+ T cells from blood. The sequence was collected from a man younger than 40 with type 1 diabetes. The CDR3 is CASSPDRTGRETQYF. CDR3 in DNA: TGTGCCAGCAGCCCCGATCGGACAGGGCGGGAGACCCAGTACTTC.